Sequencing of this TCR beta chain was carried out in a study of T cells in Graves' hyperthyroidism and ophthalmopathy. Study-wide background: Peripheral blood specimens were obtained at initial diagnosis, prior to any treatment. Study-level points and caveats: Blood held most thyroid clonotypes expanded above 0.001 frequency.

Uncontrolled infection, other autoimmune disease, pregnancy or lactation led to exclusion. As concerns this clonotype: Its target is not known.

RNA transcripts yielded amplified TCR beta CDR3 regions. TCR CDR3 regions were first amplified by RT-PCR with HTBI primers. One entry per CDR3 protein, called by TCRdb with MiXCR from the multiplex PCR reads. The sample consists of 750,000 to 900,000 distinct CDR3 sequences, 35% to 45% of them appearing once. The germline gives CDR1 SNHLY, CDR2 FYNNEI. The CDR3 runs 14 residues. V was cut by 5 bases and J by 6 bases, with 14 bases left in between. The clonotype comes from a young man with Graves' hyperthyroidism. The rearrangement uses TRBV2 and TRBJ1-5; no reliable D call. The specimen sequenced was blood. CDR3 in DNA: TGTGCCAGCAGTCCGTCAATGGGCAGTCAGCCCCAGCATTTT. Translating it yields CASSPSMGSQPQHF.